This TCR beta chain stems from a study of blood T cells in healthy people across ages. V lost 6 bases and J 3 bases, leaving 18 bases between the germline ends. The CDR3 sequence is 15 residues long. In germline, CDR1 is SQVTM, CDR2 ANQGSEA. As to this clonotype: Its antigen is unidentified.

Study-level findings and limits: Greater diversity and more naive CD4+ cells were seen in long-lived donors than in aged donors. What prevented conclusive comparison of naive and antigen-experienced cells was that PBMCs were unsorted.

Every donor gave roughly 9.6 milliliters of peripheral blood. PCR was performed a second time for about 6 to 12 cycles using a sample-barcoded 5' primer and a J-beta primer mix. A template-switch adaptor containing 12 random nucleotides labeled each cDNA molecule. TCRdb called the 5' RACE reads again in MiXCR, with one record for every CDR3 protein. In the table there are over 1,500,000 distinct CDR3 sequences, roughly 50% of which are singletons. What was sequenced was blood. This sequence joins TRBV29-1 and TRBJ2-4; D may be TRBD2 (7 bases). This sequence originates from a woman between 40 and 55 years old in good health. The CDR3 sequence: CSVLKGGLDKNIQYF. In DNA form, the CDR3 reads TGCAGCGTCCTTAAGGGGGGGTTGGACAAAAACATTCAGTACTTC.